This is a list of T cell receptor beta chains from one sample in a study of cytomegalovirus exposure and HLA in healthy donors. This table comes from immunoSEQ multiplex PCR, and its TCRdb copy is limited to in-frame clones, with some not included. This sample's table reports roughly 35,000 clones. Material: PBMCs. The receptors derive from a woman in her thirties or forties in good health and CMV-seropositive. CDR3s include the opening cysteine and the closing phenylalanine or tryptophan. A D gene is named only where the DNA matches it firmly.

d_gene,v_gene,j_gene,CDR3nt,CDR3aa
.,TRBV6-5,TRBJ2-7,TGTGTCAGCAGTATGACAGGACTCTCCTACGAGCAGTACTTC,CVSSMTGLSYEQYF
.,TRBV19,TRBJ2-1,TGTGCCAGTAGTATCATGGAGGTGCAGTTCTTC,CASSIMEVQFF
.,TRBV4-3,TRBJ2-7,TGCGCCAGCAGCCAGATACAGGCAACCTACGAGCAGTACTTC,CASSQIQATYEQYF
.,TRBV19,TRBJ2-2,TGTGCCAGTAGACCCCGTTCGGAGGGCATCACCGGGGAGCTGTTTTTT,CASRPRSEGITGELFF
TRBD1,TRBV7-9,TRBJ1-2,TGTGCCAGCACCCGGACAGGGTCTAACTATGGCTACACCTTC,CASTRTGSNYGYTF
TRBD1,TRBV28,TRBJ2-7,TGTGCCAGCAGCCAAGGGGGCCTTCTAGGTTACGAGCAGTACTTC,CASSQGGLLGYEQYF
.,TRBV5-1,TRBJ2-7,TGCGCCAGCAGCTTGGCGGTATCCTCCGCCTACGAGCAGTACTTC,CASSLAVSSAYEQYF
TRBD2,TRBV30,TRBJ2-7,TGTGCTGGGGGGGGGACTTTCAAAAACTCCTACGAGCAGTACTTC,CAGGGTFKNSYEQYF
TRBD1,TRBV5-1,TRBJ2-3,TGCGCCAGCAGCCACCACAGGGGCGCCAGAGATACGCAGTATTTT,CASSHHRGARDTQYF
.,TRBV5-4,TRBJ2-1,TGTGCCAGCAAGGAGGGGCGCTCCTACAATGAGCAGTTCTTC,CASKEGRSYNEQFF
.,TRBV7-9,TRBJ1-2,TGTGCCAGCAGCCGCGGGGGACAAAAGCTCTATGGCTACACCTTC,CASSRGGQKLYGYTF
TRBD1,TRBV5-1,TRBJ1-1,TGCGCCAGCAGCTCAGGACAGGGGGCTCCGAACACTGAAGCTTTCTTT,CASSSGQGAPNTEAFF
.,TRBV20-1,TRBJ2-5,TGCAGTGCTAGAGATTTAACCCAGTACTTC,CSARDLTQYF
TRBD1,TRBV7-9,TRBJ1-1,TGTGCCAGCAGCTCTCGGACAGGGGGCGCTGAAGCTTTCTTT,CASSSRTGGAEAFF
.,TRBV4-2,TRBJ2-2,TGTGCCAGCAGCCAAGGTTCGACAGGCGGAACCGGGGAGCTGTTTTTT,CASSQGSTGGTGELFF
TRBD1,TRBV7-9,TRBJ2-2,TGTGCCAGCAGCTTAGGGACAGGGTTCGGCGGGGAGCTGTTTTTT,CASSLGTGFGGELFF
.,TRBV27,TRBJ1-2,TGTGCCAGCAGTTCAGGCTCGATCTATGGCTACACCTTC,CASSSGSIYGYTF
.,TRBV7-2,TRBJ2-3,TGTGCCAGCAGCTCTAGCGCACGTTACACAGATACGCAGTATTTT,CASSSSARYTDTQYF
.,TRBV2,TRBJ1-1,TGTGCCAGCAGCGGCCGGGATGAAGCTTTCTTT,CASSGRDEAFF
TRBD1,TRBV2,TRBJ1-4,TGTGCCAGCAGTGGGGGACAGGCAACTAATGAAAAACTGTTTTTT,CASSGGQATNEKLFF
.,TRBV7-3,TRBJ2-1,TGTGCCAGCAGCTTGACAGACTACAATGAGCAGTTCTTC,CASSLTDYNEQFF
.,TRBV6-5,TRBJ2-1,TGTGCCAGCAACTCCGGGTACAATGAGCAGTTCTTC,CASNSGYNEQFF
TRBD2,TRBV4-1,TRBJ2-1,TGCGCCAGCAGCCAGGGGACTAGCGGGCCTAATAGATACAATGAGCAGTTCTTC,CASSQGTSGPNRYNEQFF
.,TRBV7-2,TRBJ2-2,TGTGCCAGCAGCTTGGTGACGACGGGCACCGGGGAGCTGTTTTTT,CASSLVTTGTGELFF
.,TRBV4-1,TRBJ2-7,TGCGCCAGCAGCCAAGATCTAGAGGGAGGAACCTACGAGCAGTACTTC,CASSQDLEGGTYEQYF
.,TRBV19,TRBJ1-1,TGTGCCAGTAGTATTTCTGGTCCAGGGACTGAAGCTTTCTTT,CASSISGPGTEAFF
.,TRBV19,TRBJ1-3,TGTGCCAGTAGTATGGGGGGACGGGCGAGATACTCTGGAAACACCATATATTTT,CASSMGGRARYSGNTIYF
.,TRBV5-1,TRBJ2-7,TGCGCCAGCAGCTTCTCCACAGGGGGGGACTACGAGCAGTACTTC,CASSFSTGGDYEQYF
.,TRBV7-6,TRBJ1-2,TGTGCCAGCAGCTTAGCGCTGGGAGGGACTGCTGCTGGCTACACCTTC,CASSLALGGTAAGYTF
.,TRBV19,TRBJ1-3,TGTGCCAGCAGGGGATTGGGAGGAAACACCATATATTTT,CASRGLGGNTIYF
.,TRBV27,TRBJ2-1,TGTGCCAGCAGTCCCAGACAGGCATACAATGAGCAGTTCTTC,CASSPRQAYNEQFF
TRBD1,TRBV5-1,TRBJ1-2,TGCGCCAGCAGCATCACAGGGGGGGGCTACACCTTC,CASSITGGGYTF
.,TRBV7-6,TRBJ2-7,TGTGCCAGCAGCTCGCGACAGTCCTACGAGCAGTACTTC,CASSSRQSYEQYF
TRBD1,TRBV2,TRBJ1-5,TGTGCCAGCAGACACGGGACAGGGGGCAATCAGCCCCAGCATTTT,CASRHGTGGNQPQHF
TRBD2,TRBV7-3,TRBJ2-5,TGTGCCAGCAGCCGTTATAGCGGGGGGGTTCAAGAGACCCAGTACTTC,CASSRYSGGVQETQYF
TRBD1,TRBV6-5,TRBJ2-7,TGTGCCAGCAGAATGGGACAGGGAGCCTACGAGCAGTACTTC,CASRMGQGAYEQYF
TRBD2,TRBV4-3,TRBJ2-2,TGCGCCAGCAGCCAAGATTTGGCAGGGAGGGGCACCACCGGGGAGCTGTTTTTT,CASSQDLAGRGTTGELFF
TRBD1,TRBV7-6,TRBJ2-1,TGTGCCAGCAGCTCGGGACAGGGGAAAAATGAGCAGTTCTTC,CASSSGQGKNEQFF
TRBD1,TRBV6-6,TRBJ2-7,TGTGCCAGCAGTTCCCCCGGGACAGGGTCTCTCGAGCAGTACTTC,CASSSPGTGSLEQYF
TRBD2,TRBV18,TRBJ2-1,TGTGCCAGCTCACCACTTAGACTAGCGGGTGACAATGAGCAGTTCTTC,CASSPLRLAGDNEQFF
.,TRBV10-1,TRBJ2-3,TGCGCCAGCAGTGAGTCTGGACTTAACACAGATACGCAGTATTTT,CASSESGLNTDTQYF
.,TRBV14,TRBJ2-7,TGTGCCAGCGGGTCAGGTTTTTTTGAGCAGTACTTC,CASGSGFFEQYF
.,TRBV5-8,TRBJ2-3,TGTGCCAGCAGCTTGGAATCCCGAGGGATAGATACGCAGTATTTT,CASSLESRGIDTQYF
.,TRBV10-3,TRBJ2-1,TGTGCCATCACCAGTCCCGGGAATGAGCAGTTCTTC,CAITSPGNEQFF
TRBD2,TRBV28,TRBJ2-1,TGTGCCAGTCAAGTTCTCGGGCGGGAGGGGATTGAGCAGTTCTTC,CASQVLGREGIEQFF